The 14 T cell receptor beta chains below all came from one sample that was sequenced in a study of immune cell composition in non-small cell lung cancer. Sequencing was performed with immunoSEQ multiplex PCR; in TCRdb, only in-frame clones are kept and a portion is missing. The table lists about 4,000 clones, roughly three quarters of them singletons, with 7% to 8.5% in the top ten. The sequencing input was lung tumor tissue. The source of these receptors is a human donor with non-small cell lung cancer.

The chain has TRBV19 and TRBJ1-1; D is uncertain. Germline values: CDR1 LNHDA, CDR2 SQIVND (reference sequence). V lost 5 bases and J 3 bases, leaving 13 bases between the germline ends. The length of the CDR3 is 14 residues. The CDR3 sequence: CASSGEVTYTEAFF. The CDR3 nucleotides are TGTGCCAGTAGTGGCGAGGTGACCTACACTGAAGCTTTCTTT.

The rearrangement joins TRBV7-6 to TRBJ1-3; D call uncertain. The germline CDR1 and CDR2 sequences are SGHVS and FNYEAQ. This CDR3 comprises 13 residues. Trimming pared 5 bases from V and 0 bases from J, leaving 5 bases between. In nucleotides, the CDR3 is TGTGCCAGCAGCCCCTTCTCTGGAAACACCATATATTTT. Residues: CASSPFSGNTIYF.

The CDR3 protein is CASSSPDIHTGELFF. CDR3 nucleotide sequence: TGTGCCAGCAGCTCACCGGACATCCACACCGGGGAGCTGTTTTTT. This chain connects TRBV7-9 to TRBJ2-2, with a tentative D call TRBD1 (5 bases). The CDR3 is 15 residues long. The germline V gene encodes CDR1 SEHNR and CDR2 FQNEAQ (reference sequence). Between the trimmed V and J ends, which lost 4 bases and 3 bases, there was a span of 12 bases.

This rearrangement joins TRBV27 to TRBJ2-7; TRBD1 matches at 7 bases. CDR3 length: 13 amino acids. The J segment lost 3 bases and the V segment lost 4 bases, leaving 3 bases of the junction unmatched. CDR1 and CDR2 (germline): MNHEY, SMNVEV (reference sequence). This CDR3 reads CASSSGDSYEQYF. DNA for the CDR3: TGTGCCAGCAGTTCCGGGGACAGCTACGAGCAGTACTTC.

The chain carries TRBV6-1 and TRBJ1-6; TRBD1 agrees at 10 bases. CDR3 length: 15 residues. Per germline, CDR1 MNHNS and CDR2 SASEGT. J gave up 7 bases and V 7 bases, and 7 bases lay outside the gene matches. The CDR3 DNA follows: TGTGCCAGCATTACATTGACAGGGGGCAATTCACCCCTCCACTTT. Translated, it gives CASITLTGGNSPLHF.

This rearrangement joins TRBV7-3 to TRBJ2-7; D gene uncertain. CDR1 SGHTA and CDR2 FQGTGA come from the germline V gene. The CDR3 is 16 residues long. The germline V and J ends were trimmed by 0 bases and 0 bases, with 12 bases remaining between them. The CDR3 sequence: CASSLTPTANSYEQYF. CDR3 nucleotide sequence: TGTGCCAGCAGCTTAACGCCAACAGCAAACTCCTACGAGCAGTACTTC.

In nucleotides, the CDR3 is TGTGCCAGCAGACTAGCGGGGGGCCAAGAGACCCAGTACTTC. As protein: CASRLAGGQETQYF. The chain is built from TRBV6-1 and TRBJ2-5, with 12 bases that match TRBD2. The length of the CDR3 is 14 residues. With 6 bases clipped from V and 1 base from J, the junction kept 0 bases outside the gene matches. Germline V gene lookup returns CDR1 MNHNS and CDR2 SASEGT.

This clone counts as large (0.1 to 1%). V gene TRBV5-6 combines with J gene TRBJ2-5, with 7 bases that match TRBD2. The CDR3 has 17 residues. Per the germline V gene, CDR1 is SGHDT and CDR2 is YYEEEE. Germline trimming cut 4 bases from V and 3 bases from J; bases unmatched to any gene: 15. The chain's CDR3 is CASSESERGRTKETQYF. The CDR3 DNA follows: TGTGCCAGCAGCGAGTCCGAGCGGGGTAGAACTAAAGAGACCCAGTACTTC.

In its sample, this clone was seen once. This chain joins TRBV5-1 and TRBJ2-2; maybe TRBD1 (5 bases). The ends were cut back, 6 bases at V and 0 bases at J, with 15 bases in the middle. Germline CDR1 and CDR2: SGHRS and YFSETQ. CDR3 size: 16 residues. The CDR3 DNA is TGCGCCAGCACCCCGACAGCTAACTCGAACACCGGGGAGCTGTTTTTT. Translated, it gives CASTPTANSNTGELFF.

This rearrangement joins TRBV6-1 to TRBJ1-1; D may be TRBD1 (6 bases). Trimming took off 3 bases at V and 3 bases at J, with 11 bases between the two ends. The CDR3 is 14 residues long. Germline V gene sequence: CDR1 MNHNS, CDR2 SASEGT. This CDR3 reads CASSDRGSDTEAFF. CDR3 sequence (DNA): TGTGCCAGCAGTGACAGGGGATCGGACACTGAAGCTTTCTTT.

Comments on this clone: Compared with germline, one end of the junction differs, possibly owing to a read error. The chain employs TRBV7-2 and TRBJ1-2, with a weak D call TRBD1 (6 bases). Germline V gene lookup returns CDR1 SGHTA and CDR2 FQGNSA. This CDR3 comprises 13 residues. CDR3 DNA sequence: TGTGCCAGCAGCTCCCAGACAGGAACTCTTACCTACTTC. Translation gives CASSSQTGTLTYF.

The gene calls are TRBV7-5 and TRBJ2-7; the DNA was not used to check the table's D call, TRBD1. TRBV7-5 is listed as a pseudogene. CDR3 length equals 15 residues. The CDR3 loop reads CARSRDRSNSYEQYF. The CDR3 nucleotides read TGTGCCAGAAGTCGGGACAGATCGAACTCCTACGAGCAGTACTTC.

The gene calls are TRBV11-2 and TRBJ2-7; 7 nucleotides agree with TRBD1. CDR3 size: 14 residues. V lost 3 bases and J lost 0; bases outside the gene matches: 2. Germline CDR1 reads SGHAT; CDR2 reads FQNNGV. The CDR3 spells CASSLDRRSYEQYF. CDR3 coding DNA: TGTGCCAGCAGCTTGGACAGGCGCTCCTACGAGCAGTACTTC.

The genes are TRBV6-5 and TRBJ1-3; weak D call: TRBD1 (5 bases). There are 15 residues in the CDR3. V lost 6 bases, J lost 0 bases, and 12 bases lay in between. Germline CDR1 is MNHEY and CDR2 is SVGAGI. The CDR3, as DNA: TGTGCCAGCAGACCACAGGCTACCTCTGGAAACACCATATATTTT. Amino acid sequence: CASRPQATSGNTIYF.